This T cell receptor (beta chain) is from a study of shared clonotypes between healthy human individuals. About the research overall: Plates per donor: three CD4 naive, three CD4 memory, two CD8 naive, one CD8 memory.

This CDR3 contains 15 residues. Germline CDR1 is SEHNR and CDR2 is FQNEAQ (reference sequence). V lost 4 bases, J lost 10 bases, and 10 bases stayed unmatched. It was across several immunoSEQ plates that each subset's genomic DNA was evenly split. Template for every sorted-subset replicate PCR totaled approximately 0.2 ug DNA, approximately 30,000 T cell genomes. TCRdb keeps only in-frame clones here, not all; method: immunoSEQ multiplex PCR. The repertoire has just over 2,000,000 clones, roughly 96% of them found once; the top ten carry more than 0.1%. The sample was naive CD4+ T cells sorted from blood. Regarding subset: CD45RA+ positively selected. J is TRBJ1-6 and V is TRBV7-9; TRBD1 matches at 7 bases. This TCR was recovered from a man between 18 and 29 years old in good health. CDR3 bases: TGTGCCAGCAGCTCCTTTAGGGGGCAAGGCTCACCCCTCCACTTT. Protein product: CASSSFRGQGSPLHF.